The 3 T cell receptor beta chains below all came from one sample that was sequenced in a study of identical twins. TCRdb recomputed calls from the 5' RACE reads with MiXCR, one row per CDR3 protein. In the table there are about 490,000 distinct CDR3 sequences, roughly 15% of which are singletons. A further study also used this sample, focusing on yellow fever vaccine responses in identical twins.

The sequencing sample was made of CD4+ T cells sorted from blood. The receptors were sampled from a woman aged 18-30 years in good health.

This clonotype has only a few counts. V is TRBV5-1 and J is TRBJ2-5; 12 bases are a match to TRBD2. The CDR3 covers 16 residues. CDR1 and CDR2 (germline): SGHRS, YFSETQ. The J segment lost 4 bases and the V segment lost 4 bases, leaving 8 bases of the junction unmatched. CDR3 residues: CASSLPLAGGGETQYF. In nucleotides, the CDR3 is TGCGCCAGCAGCCTCCCACTAGCGGGGGGTGGAGAGACCCAGTACTTC.

A few counts support this clonotype. The gene calls are TRBV6-1 and TRBJ2-1, with 12 bases that match TRBD2. The germline V gene encodes CDR1 MNHNS and CDR2 SASEGT. Trimming at V came to 6 bases and at J to 7 bases, leaving 7 bases not matched to a gene. This CDR3 contains 15 residues. The CDR3 nucleotides are TGTGCCAGCAGGAGACTAGCGGGAGTGAAAAATGAGCAGTTCTTC. As protein: CASRRLAGVKNEQFF.

This rearrangement joins TRBV20-1 to TRBJ2-5; the match to TRBD1 covers 7 bases. With 1 base clipped from V and 4 bases from J, the junction kept 6 bases outside the gene matches. CDR1 is DFQATT and CDR2 is SNEGSKA in the germline V gene (reference sequence). This CDR3 is 14 amino acids long. This CDR3 is CSARGQTGLETQYF. The CDR3 nucleotides read TGCAGTGCTAGAGGCCAGACAGGGCTAGAGACCCAGTACTTC.